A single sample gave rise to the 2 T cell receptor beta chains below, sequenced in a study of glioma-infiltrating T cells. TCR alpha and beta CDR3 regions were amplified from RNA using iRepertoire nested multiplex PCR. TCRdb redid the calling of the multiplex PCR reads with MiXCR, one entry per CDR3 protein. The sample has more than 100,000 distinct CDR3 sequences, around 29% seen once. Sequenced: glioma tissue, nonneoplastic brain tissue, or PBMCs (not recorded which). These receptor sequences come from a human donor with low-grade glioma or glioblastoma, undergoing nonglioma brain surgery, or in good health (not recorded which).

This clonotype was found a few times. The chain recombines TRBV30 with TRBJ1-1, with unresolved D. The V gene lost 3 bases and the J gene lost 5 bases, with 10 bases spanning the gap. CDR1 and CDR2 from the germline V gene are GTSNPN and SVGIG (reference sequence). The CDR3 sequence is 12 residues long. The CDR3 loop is CAWRGRRTEAFF. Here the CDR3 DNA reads TGTGCCTGGAGAGGGAGGAGAACTGAAGCTTTCTTT.

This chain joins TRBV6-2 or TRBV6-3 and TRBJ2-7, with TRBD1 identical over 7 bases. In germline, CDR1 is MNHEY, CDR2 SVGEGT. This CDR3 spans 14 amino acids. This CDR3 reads CDTLSGTAAYEQYF. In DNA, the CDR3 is TGTGACACCCTGTCTGGGACAGCAGCCTACGAGCAGTACTTC.